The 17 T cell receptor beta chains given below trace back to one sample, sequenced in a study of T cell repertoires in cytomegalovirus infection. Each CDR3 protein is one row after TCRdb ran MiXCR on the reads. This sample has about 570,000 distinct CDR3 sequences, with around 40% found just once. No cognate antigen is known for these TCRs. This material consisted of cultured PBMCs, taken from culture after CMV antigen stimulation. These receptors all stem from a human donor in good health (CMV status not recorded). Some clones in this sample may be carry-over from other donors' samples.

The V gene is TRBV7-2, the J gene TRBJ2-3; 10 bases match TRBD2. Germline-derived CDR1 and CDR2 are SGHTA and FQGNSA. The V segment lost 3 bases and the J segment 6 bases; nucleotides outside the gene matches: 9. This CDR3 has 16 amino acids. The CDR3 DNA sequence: TGTGCCAGCAGCTTGGGAGCGGGGGGGCCAAGGGATACGCAGTATTTT. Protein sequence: CASSLGAGGPRDTQYF.

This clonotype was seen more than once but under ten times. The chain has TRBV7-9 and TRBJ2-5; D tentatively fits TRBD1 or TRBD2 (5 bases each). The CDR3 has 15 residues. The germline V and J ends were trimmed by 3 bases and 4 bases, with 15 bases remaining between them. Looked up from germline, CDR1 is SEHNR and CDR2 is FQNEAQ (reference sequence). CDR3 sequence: CASSFYRGPGETQYF. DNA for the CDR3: TGTGCCAGCAGCTTCTACCGGGGCCCGGGAGAGACCCAGTACTTC.

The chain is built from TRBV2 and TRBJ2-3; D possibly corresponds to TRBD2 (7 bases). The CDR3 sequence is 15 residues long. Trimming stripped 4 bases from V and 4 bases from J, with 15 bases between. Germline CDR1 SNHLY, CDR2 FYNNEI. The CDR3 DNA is TGTGCCAGCAGTGGTTGGCAGGGGAGGGCAGATACGCAGTATTTT. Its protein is CASSGWQGRADTQYF. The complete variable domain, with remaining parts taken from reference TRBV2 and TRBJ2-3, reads EPEVTQTPSHQVTQMGQEVILRCVPISNHLYFYWYRQILGQKVEFLVSFYNNEISEKSEIFDDQFSVERPDGSNFTLKIRSTKLEDSAMYFCASSGWQGRADTQYFGPGTRLTVL.

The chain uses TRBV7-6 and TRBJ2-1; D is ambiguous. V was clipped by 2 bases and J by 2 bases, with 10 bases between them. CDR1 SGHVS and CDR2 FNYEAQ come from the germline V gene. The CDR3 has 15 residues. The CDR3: CASSLNADTYNEQFF. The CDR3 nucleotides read TGTGCCAGCAGCTTAAACGCGGATACCTACAATGAGCAGTTCTTC.

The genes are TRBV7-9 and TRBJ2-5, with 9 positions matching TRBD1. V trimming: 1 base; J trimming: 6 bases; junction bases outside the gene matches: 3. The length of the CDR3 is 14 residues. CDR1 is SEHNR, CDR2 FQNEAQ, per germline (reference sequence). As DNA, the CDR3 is TGTGCCAGCAGCTTAGGCGGACAGGGGAAGACCCAGTACTTC. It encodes CASSLGGQGKTQYF.

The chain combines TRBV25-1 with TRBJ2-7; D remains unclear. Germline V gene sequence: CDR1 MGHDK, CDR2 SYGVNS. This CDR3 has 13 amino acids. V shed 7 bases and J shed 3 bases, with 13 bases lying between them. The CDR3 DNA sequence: TGTGCCAGCACTAAAGGGATCAGCTACGAGCAGTACTTC. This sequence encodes CASTKGISYEQYF.

CDR3 nucleotide sequence: TGTGCCAGCAGCCCTGGGACAGCTAAGTTCTACGAGCAGTACTTC. Its protein product is CASSPGTAKFYEQYF. This sequence joins TRBV11-3 and TRBJ2-7; TRBD1 matches 7 bases. The CDR3 is 15 residues long. After removal of 5 bases from V and 3 bases from J, the junction contained 10 bases not matched to a gene. Per the germline V gene, CDR1 is SGHNT and CDR2 is YENEEA.

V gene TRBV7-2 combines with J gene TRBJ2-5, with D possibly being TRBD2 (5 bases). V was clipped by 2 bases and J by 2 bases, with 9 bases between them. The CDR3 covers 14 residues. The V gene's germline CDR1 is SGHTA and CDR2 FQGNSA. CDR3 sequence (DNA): TGTGCCAGCAGCTTATTTTCGGGACAAGAGACCCAGTACTTC. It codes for CASSLFSGQETQYF. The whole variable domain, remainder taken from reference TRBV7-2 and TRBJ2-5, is GAGVSQSPSNKVTEKGKDVELRCDPISGHTALYWYRQSLGQGLEFLIYFQGNSAPDKSGLPSDRFSAERTGGSVSTLTIQRTQQEDSAVYLCASSLFSGQETQYFGPGTRLLVL.

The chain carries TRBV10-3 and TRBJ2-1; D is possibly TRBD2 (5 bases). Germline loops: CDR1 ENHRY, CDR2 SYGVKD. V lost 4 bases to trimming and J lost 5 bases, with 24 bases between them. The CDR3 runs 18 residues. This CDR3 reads CAISVRPVKRYANNEQFF. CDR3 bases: TGTGCCATCAGTGTACGTCCCGTAAAGCGGTATGCCAACAATGAGCAGTTCTTC.

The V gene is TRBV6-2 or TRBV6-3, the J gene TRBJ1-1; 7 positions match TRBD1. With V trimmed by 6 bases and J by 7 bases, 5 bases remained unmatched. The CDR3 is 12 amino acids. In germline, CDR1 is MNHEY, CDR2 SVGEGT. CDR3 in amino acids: CASRLQGVEAFF. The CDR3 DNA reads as TGTGCCAGCAGATTGCAGGGGGTTGAAGCTTTCTTT.

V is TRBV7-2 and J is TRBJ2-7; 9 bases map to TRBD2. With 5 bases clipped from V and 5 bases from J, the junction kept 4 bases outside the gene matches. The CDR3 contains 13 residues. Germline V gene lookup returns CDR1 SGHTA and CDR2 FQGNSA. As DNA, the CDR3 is TGTGCCAGCAGCGATAGCGGGAGTCACGAGCAGTACTTC. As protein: CASSDSGSHEQYF.

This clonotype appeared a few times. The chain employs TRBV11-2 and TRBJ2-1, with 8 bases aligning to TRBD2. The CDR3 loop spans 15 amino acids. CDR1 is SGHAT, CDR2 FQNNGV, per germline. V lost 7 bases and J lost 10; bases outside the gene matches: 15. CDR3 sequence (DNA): TGTGCCAGCACCCCATCAGCGGGAGTATCGGGCGAGCAGTTCTTC. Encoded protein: CASTPSAGVSGEQFF. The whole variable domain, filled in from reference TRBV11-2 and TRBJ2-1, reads EAGVAQSPRYKIIEKRQSVAFWCNPISGHATLYWYQQILGQGPKLLIQFQNNGVVDDSQLPKDRFSAERLKGVDSTLKIQPAKLEDSAVYLCASTPSAGVSGEQFFGPGTRLTVL.

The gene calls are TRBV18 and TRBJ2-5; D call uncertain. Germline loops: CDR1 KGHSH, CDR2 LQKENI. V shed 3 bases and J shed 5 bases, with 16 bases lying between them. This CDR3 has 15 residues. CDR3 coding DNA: TGTGCCAGCTCACCCTTAAGGACCCAACTCGAGACCCAGTACTTC. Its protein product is CASSPLRTQLETQYF.

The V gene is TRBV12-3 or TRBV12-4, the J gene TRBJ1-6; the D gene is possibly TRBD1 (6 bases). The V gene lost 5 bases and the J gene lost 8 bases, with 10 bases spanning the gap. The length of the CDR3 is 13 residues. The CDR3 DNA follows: TGTGCCAGCAGTGGGGGCCTGGATTCACCCCTCCACTTT. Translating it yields CASSGGLDSPLHF.

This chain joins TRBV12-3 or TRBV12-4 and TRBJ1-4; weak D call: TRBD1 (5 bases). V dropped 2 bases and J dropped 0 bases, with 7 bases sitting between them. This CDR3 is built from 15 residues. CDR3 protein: CASSLRQTTNEKLFF. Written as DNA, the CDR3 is TGTGCCAGCAGTTTAAGACAGACAACTAATGAAAAACTGTTTTTT.

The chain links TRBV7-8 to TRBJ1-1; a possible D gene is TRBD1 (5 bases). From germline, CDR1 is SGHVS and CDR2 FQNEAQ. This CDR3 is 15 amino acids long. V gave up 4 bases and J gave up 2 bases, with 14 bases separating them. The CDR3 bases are TGTGCCAGCAGCTCAGCAACAGGATTTAACACTGAAGCTTTCTTT. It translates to CASSSATGFNTEAFF.

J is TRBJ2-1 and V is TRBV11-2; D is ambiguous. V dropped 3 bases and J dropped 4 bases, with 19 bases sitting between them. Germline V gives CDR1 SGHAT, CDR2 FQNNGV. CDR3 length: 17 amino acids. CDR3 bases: TGTGCCAGCAGCTTCGGGCCGCTAGTTAAGGCGTACAATGAGCAGTTCTTC. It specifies CASSFGPLVKAYNEQFF.